One and the same sample provided the 32 T cell receptor beta chains below, sequenced in a study of T cells in Graves' hyperthyroidism and ophthalmopathy. RNA transcripts provided the source from which TCR beta CDR3 regions were amplified. HTBI primers were the set used in a first-round RT-PCR of the TCR CDR3. TCRdb redid the calling of the multiplex PCR reads with MiXCR, one entry per CDR3 protein. The data hold 550,000 to 650,000 distinct CDR3 sequences, with 14% observed a single time. The sample comprised blood. Every receptor here comes from a middle-aged woman with Graves' hyperthyroidism.

This clonotype was recorded many times. The chain uses TRBV18 and TRBJ2-3; D is ambiguous. The CDR3 has 14 amino acids. V dropped 0 bases and J dropped 0 bases, with 4 bases sitting between them. CDR1 KGHSH and CDR2 LQKENI come from the germline V gene. In nucleotides, the CDR3 is TGTGCCAGCTCACCACCGTCTAGCACAGATACGCAGTATTTT. This sequence encodes CASSPPSSTDTQYF.

This clonotype was counted at least ten times. The V gene is TRBV7-9, the J gene TRBJ1-4, with a possible D match to TRBD1 (5 bases). V shed 5 bases and J shed 3 bases, with 13 bases lying between them. The germline V gene encodes CDR1 SEHNR and CDR2 FQNEAQ (reference sequence). The CDR3 has 15 residues. The CDR3 bases are TGTGCCAGCAGCCCCCGGGACGGACCTAATGAAAAACTGTTTTTT. Translation: CASSPRDGPNEKLFF.

This clonotype has a handful of counts. The V and J genes are TRBV24-1 and TRBJ2-1; possibly TRBD2 for D (6 bases). Germline assignment: CDR1 KGHDR and CDR2 SFDVKD. This CDR3 region has 13 residues. Between the trimmed V and J ends, which lost 9 bases and 7 bases, there was a span of 15 bases. Here the CDR3 DNA reads TGTGCCACCCCCCCGGGACTTATGAATGAGCAGTTCTTC. It encodes CATPPGLMNEQFF.

This clonotype has only a few counts. The rearrangement links TRBV3-1 to TRBJ1-4; D gene ambiguous. Germline CDR1 LGHDT, CDR2 YNNKEL (reference sequence). With 7 bases removed from V and 4 bases from J, the gap between germline ends came to 13 bases. The CDR3 sequence is 14 residues long. The CDR3 region is CASNNGPYNEKLFF. Here the CDR3 DNA reads TGTGCCAGCAATAACGGACCGTATAATGAAAAACTGTTTTTT.

This clonotype was seen a few times. The chain couples TRBV19 to TRBJ2-1; 12 positions agree with TRBD1. CDR1 and CDR2 from the germline V gene are LNHDA and SQIVND (reference sequence). J gave up 1 base and V 5 bases, and 15 bases lay outside the gene matches. The CDR3 contains 20 residues. CDR3 sequence reads: CASSVFGGTGGVDSYNEQFF. In DNA, the CDR3 is TGTGCCAGTAGTGTTTTTGGAGGGACAGGGGGCGTAGATTCCTACAATGAGCAGTTCTTC.

There are many counts of this clonotype. The J gene is TRBJ2-1, the V gene TRBV7-9; D perhaps matches TRBD2 (5 bases). The V end was cut by 1 base, the J end by 3 bases, with 10 bases between. Germline V gene sequence: CDR1 SEHNR, CDR2 FQNEAQ (reference sequence). This CDR3 is built from 15 residues. The DNA of the CDR3 is TGTGCCAGCAGCTTAGGCGGGCCTGGCTACAATGAGCAGTTCTTC. This codes for CASSLGGPGYNEQFF. Using reference TRBV7-9 and TRBJ2-1 for the parts outside the CDR3, the full variable domain is DTGVSQNPRHKITKRGQNVTFRCDPISEHNRLYWYRQTLGQGPEFLTYFQNEAQLEKSRLLSDRFSAERPKGSFSTLEIQRTEQGDSAMYLCASSLGGPGYNEQFFGPGTRLTVL.

This clonotype was observed a handful of times. V is TRBV5-1 and J is TRBJ2-5; possibly TRBD1 for D (5 bases). Germline V CDR1 and CDR2: SGHRS, YFSETQ. The CDR3 runs to 14 residues. Trimming removed 5 bases from V and 1 base from J, with 12 bases in between. The CDR3 sequence is CASSPLDSQETQYF. CDR3 DNA: TGCGCCAGCAGTCCTCTTGACAGCCAAGAGACCCAGTACTTC.

This clonotype was counted many times. This chain joins TRBV7-8 and TRBJ2-3, with 8 bases aligning to TRBD1. The CDR3 contains 17 residues. V lost 7 bases, J lost 0 bases, and 12 bases stayed unmatched. Germline CDR1 is SGHVS and CDR2 is FQNEAQ. The CDR3 DNA is TGTGCCAGCATCCGTGGACAGGGATATTATAGCACAGATACGCAGTATTTT. Residues: CASIRGQGYYSTDTQYF. Full variable domain (rest looked up from reference TRBV7-8 and TRBJ2-3): GAGVSQSPRYKVAKRGQDVALRCDPISGHVSLFWYQQALGQGPEFLTYFQNEAQLDKSGLPSDRFFAERPEGSVSTLKIQRTQQEDSAVYLCASIRGQGYYSTDTQYFGPGTRLTVL.

The gene calls are TRBV24-1 and TRBJ2-5, with 10 bases that match TRBD2. The CDR3 has 16 residues. V trimming: 7 bases; J trimming: 5 bases; junction bases outside the gene matches: 12. Germline CDR1 reads KGHDR; CDR2 reads SFDVKD. The CDR3 loop is CATSPGTSALGETQYF. Here the CDR3 DNA reads TGTGCCACCAGCCCAGGGACTAGCGCCCTAGGGGAGACCCAGTACTTC.

The chain has TRBV4-1 and TRBJ2-5; possibly TRBD2 for D (5 bases). Between the trimmed V and J ends, which lost 1 base and 3 bases, there was a span of 18 bases. From germline, CDR1 is MGHRA and CDR2 YSYEKL. The CDR3 totals 17 residues. This CDR3 reads CASSQVPPGGLEETQYF. Here the CDR3 DNA reads TGCGCCAGCAGCCAAGTGCCCCCCGGCGGGTTGGAAGAGACCCAGTACTTC.

This clonotype was seen a few times. This sequence joins TRBV3-1 and TRBJ1-3; D not resolved. Germline CDR1 and CDR2: LGHDT and YNNKEL (reference sequence). The CDR3 covers 15 residues. Trimming shortened V by 4 bases and J by 0 bases, and 10 bases separated the two germline ends. The chain's CDR3 is CASSPMDRSGNTIYF. CDR3 DNA: TGTGCCAGCAGCCCCATGGACCGCTCTGGAAACACCATATATTTT.

This clonotype has at least ten counts. The chain is built from TRBV3-1 and TRBJ2-3; 9 positions match TRBD2. The CDR3 runs to 17 residues. With V trimmed by 4 bases and J by 2 bases, 10 bases remained unmatched. Germline CDR1 LGHDT, CDR2 YNNKEL (reference sequence). DNA for the CDR3: TGTGCCAGCAGCCCCAGTGGTAGCGGGAGATACACAGATACGCAGTATTTT. Its protein product is CASSPSGSGRYTDTQYF.

The rearrangement joins TRBV5-1 to TRBJ1-2; TRBD1 might be the D (6 bases). The length of the CDR3 is 15 residues. V lost 4 bases and J 0 bases, leaving 13 bases between the germline ends. CDR1 is SGHRS, CDR2 YFSETQ, per germline. DNA for the CDR3: TGCGCCAGCAGCCCGGGGACACTAGCTAACTATGGCTACACCTTC. Protein product: CASSPGTLANYGYTF.

The rearrangement uses TRBV4-1 and TRBJ2-7; 9 bases are shared with TRBD1. With V trimmed by 0 bases and J by 2 bases, 5 bases remained unmatched. The CDR3 is 16 residues long. From germline, CDR1 is MGHRA and CDR2 YSYEKL. The CDR3 region is CASSQEIGQGTYEQYF. DNA for the CDR3: TGCGCCAGCAGCCAAGAAATAGGACAGGGGACCTACGAGCAGTACTTC.

The chain has TRBV2 and TRBJ1-1; possible D gene TRBD1, 6 bases. The CDR3 extends over 19 amino acids. V lost 6 bases, J lost 3 bases, and 29 bases lay in between. CDR1 is SNHLY, CDR2 FYNNEI, per germline. CDR3 DNA sequence: TGTGCCAGCAGCCAAACAACCCGGGACAAAAAGATCAGAGACACTGAAGCTTTCTTT. The encoded protein is CASSQTTRDKKIRDTEAFF.

The rearrangement links TRBV9 to TRBJ2-7; D gene ambiguous. CDR1 and CDR2 (germline): SGDLS, YYNGEE. This CDR3 is built from 14 residues. Trimming cost V 0 bases and J 3 bases, with 10 bases left between them. CDR3 protein: CASSVDETIYEQYF. CDR3 DNA: TGTGCCAGCAGCGTAGACGAGACAATCTACGAGCAGTACTTC.

V and J are TRBV5-1 and TRBJ2-1; 12 bases match TRBD2. This CDR3 contains 14 residues. Germline CDR1 is SGHRS and CDR2 is YFSETQ. The junction had 5 bases not matched to a gene; V was cut back by 4 bases and J by 9 bases. The DNA of the CDR3 is TGCGCCAGCAGCCCGACTAGCGGGAGTGCTGAGCAGTTCTTC. This gives the protein CASSPTSGSAEQFF.

CDR3 nucleotides: TGTGCCAGCAGGTCTCCGACAGGCGCCCTGTCTGAAGCTTTCTTT. It encodes CASRSPTGALSEAFF. The J gene is TRBJ1-1, the V gene TRBV6-2 or TRBV6-3; TRBD1 is a possible D gene (6 bases). There are 15 residues in the CDR3. Trimming removed 6 bases at V and 6 bases at J, with 20 bases between. Germline-derived CDR1 and CDR2 are MNHEY and SVGEGT.

This clonotype occurred a few times. This sequence joins TRBV20-1 and TRBJ2-7; 12 positions agree with TRBD2. Losses at the gene ends were 4 bases for V and 0 bases for J; bases not matched to a gene: 4. Germline V gene lookup returns CDR1 DFQATT and CDR2 SNEGSKA (reference sequence). The CDR3 is 15 amino acids. CDR3 amino acids: CSAIRLAGDSYEQYF. CDR3 nucleotides: TGCAGTGCTATCCGACTAGCGGGAGACTCCTACGAGCAGTACTTC.

There are many counts of this clonotype. This rearrangement joins TRBV20-1 to TRBJ1-1, with 7 bases aligning to TRBD1. Per the germline V gene, CDR1 is DFQATT and CDR2 is SNEGSKA (reference sequence). The CDR3 has 14 amino acids. V lost 2 bases, J lost 4 bases, and 7 bases stayed unmatched. CDR3 region: CSARIGGGSTEAFF. The CDR3 nucleotides read TGCAGTGCTAGAATAGGGGGCGGAAGCACTGAAGCTTTCTTT.

This clonotype occurred a few times. The chain has TRBV9 and TRBJ1-5; the D gene is possibly TRBD1 (6 bases). This CDR3 region has 15 residues. V was trimmed by 3 bases and J by 3 bases, leaving 13 bases between them. Germline V gene sequence: CDR1 SGDLS, CDR2 YYNGEE. The CDR3 loop reads CASSGNGGINQPQHF. The CDR3 DNA reads TGTGCCAGCAGCGGCAACGGGGGCATCAATCAGCCCCAGCATTTT.

This clonotype was counted a few times. The V gene is TRBV9, the J gene TRBJ2-3; the match to TRBD1 covers 8 bases. Looked up from germline, CDR1 is SGDLS and CDR2 is YYNGEE. The CDR3 is 14 amino acids. Trimming at V came to 4 bases and at J to 6 bases, leaving 7 bases not matched to a gene. In DNA form, the CDR3 reads TGTGCCAGCAGCCCCCGGACAGGGATCGATACGCAGTATTTT. Translated: CASSPRTGIDTQYF.

Many counts were recorded for this clonotype. V usage is TRBV20-1 and J usage is TRBJ1-1, with 7 bases fitting TRBD1. Per germline, CDR1 DFQATT and CDR2 SNEGSKA (reference sequence). V lost 5 bases to trimming and J lost 5 bases; unmatched junction nucleotides: 17. This CDR3 spans 16 amino acids. CDR3 protein: CSADMTGPNWGTEAFF. The CDR3 DNA follows: TGCAGTGCTGACATGACAGGGCCCAATTGGGGGACTGAAGCTTTCTTT.

This clonotype was seen many times. The genes are TRBV3-1 and TRBJ2-2, with 15 nucleotides matching TRBD2. V was clipped by 4 bases and J by 0 bases; unmatched bases: 6. The CDR3 loop spans 19 amino acids. CDR1 is LGHDT, CDR2 YNNKEL, per germline (reference sequence). The CDR3 sequence: CASSPGTSGRRANTGELFF. Here the CDR3 DNA reads TGTGCCAGCAGCCCTGGGACTAGCGGGAGGAGGGCGAACACCGGGGAGCTGTTTTTT.

This clonotype came up many times. The chain carries TRBV2 and TRBJ2-7, with 8 bases that match TRBD1. V was clipped by 8 bases and J by 2 bases; unmatched bases: 8. The germline gives CDR1 SNHLY, CDR2 FYNNEI. There are 14 residues in the CDR3. The DNA of the CDR3 is TGTGCCAGCGCAGACAGGGGACGTCCCTACGAGCAGTACTTC. Translating gives CASADRGRPYEQYF. Supplemented by reference TRBV2 and TRBJ2-7, the full variable domain reads EPEVTQTPSHQVTQMGQEVILRCVPISNHLYFYWYRQILGQKVEFLVSFYNNEISEKSEIFDDQFSVERPDGSNFTLKIRSTKLEDSAMYFCASADRGRPYEQYFGPGTRLTVT.

The chain combines TRBV10-3 with TRBJ2-7; unclear D gene. Trimming stripped 3 bases from V and 0 bases from J, with 9 bases between. The CDR3 covers 14 residues. Germline CDR1 is ENHRY and CDR2 is SYGVKD. In nucleotides, the CDR3 is TGTGCCATCAGTGAACCAGTCGGCTCCTACGAGCAGTACTTC. Its translation is CAISEPVGSYEQYF.

This chain connects TRBV9 to TRBJ2-2; no firm D call. This CDR3 spans 15 amino acids. V was trimmed by 0 bases and J by 1 base, leaving 7 bases between them. In germline, CDR1 is SGDLS, CDR2 YYNGEE. For the CDR3, the DNA is TGTGCCAGCAGCGTAGGGGCAGGGAACACCGGGGAGCTGTTTTTT. Encoded protein: CASSVGAGNTGELFF.

J is TRBJ1-1 and V is TRBV10-1, with unresolved D. The CDR3 runs to 15 residues. The V gene lost 5 bases and the J gene lost 1 base, with 14 bases spanning the gap. In germline, CDR1 is WNHNN, CDR2 SYGVQD (reference sequence). CDR3 DNA: TGCGCCAGCAGTTATTCCCTAGGACCGAACACTGAAGCTTTCTTT. It is translated as CASSYSLGPNTEAFF.

This clonotype was found many times. V usage is TRBV14 and J usage is TRBJ1-1, with D unclear. V lost 3 bases to trimming and J lost 2 bases, with 10 bases between them. CDR1 is SGHDN and CDR2 is FVKESK in the germline V gene. This CDR3 spans 14 amino acids. The CDR3 nucleotides are TGTGCCAGCAGCCATACCCAGATAAACACTGAAGCTTTCTTT. This codes for CASSHTQINTEAFF.

This chain joins TRBV27 and TRBJ1-5; 9 nucleotides line up with TRBD1. The CDR3 consists of 15 residues. V shed 5 bases and J 6 bases; nucleotides not matched to a gene: 8. Per the germline V gene, CDR1 is MNHEY and CDR2 is SMNVEV (reference sequence). The CDR3 protein is CASSPSRDRVQPQHF. The CDR3, as DNA: TGTGCCAGCAGTCCTTCCCGGGACAGGGTTCAGCCCCAGCATTTT.

The table lists this clonotype with many counts. The rearrangement links TRBV6-1 to TRBJ1-5; 8 bases fit TRBD1. Germline V CDR1 and CDR2: MNHNS, SASEGT. The CDR3 is 17 amino acids. The junction had 7 bases not matched to a gene; V was cut back by 3 bases and J by 0 bases. The DNA for the CDR3 is TGTGCCAGCAGTGACCACAGGGGGACCTATAGCAATCAGCCCCAGCATTTT. Residues: CASSDHRGTYSNQPQHF.

In its sample, this clonotype was seen many times. This chain connects TRBV7-2 to TRBJ2-7; either TRBD1 or TRBD2 may fit D (5 bases each). Per the germline V gene, CDR1 is SGHTA and CDR2 is FQGNSA. Trimming took off 2 bases at V and 3 bases at J, with 23 bases between the two ends. The CDR3 runs 18 residues. CDR3 in amino acids: CASSLRVPGRTEVYEQYF. The CDR3 DNA reads as TGTGCCAGCAGCTTACGAGTACCGGGACGGACGGAAGTCTACGAGCAGTACTTC.